The 14 T cell receptor beta chains below all came from one sample that was sequenced in a study of early T cells in non-severe SARS-CoV-2 infection. TCRdb recomputed calls from the 5' RACE reads with MiXCR, one row per CDR3 protein. The sample includes tens of thousands of distinct CDR3 sequences, around 9.7% of them seen just once. Material: whole blood. All receptors come from an adult who was a healthcare worker with PCR-confirmed SARS-CoV-2 infection or an uninfected control (not recorded which).

This clonotype appeared a few times. This rearrangement joins TRBV19 to TRBJ2-7, with D unresolved. The length of the CDR3 is 14 residues. From germline, CDR1 is LNHDA and CDR2 SQIVND (reference sequence). V was shortened by 5 bases and J by 0 bases, with 11 bases between the two germline ends. CDR3 coding DNA: TGTGCCAGTAGTGCGGCAATTAACTCCTACGAGCAGTACTTC. It specifies CASSAAINSYEQYF.

This clonotype was counted ten times or more. The chain has TRBV28 and TRBJ1-5; D unresolved. The CDR3 contains 11 residues. Trimming cost V 8 bases and J 3 bases, with 5 bases left between them. CDR1 is MDHEN and CDR2 is SYDVKM in the germline V gene. CDR3 bases: TGTGCCAGCTTCAACAATCAGCCCCAGCATTTT. Translating it yields CASFNNQPQHF.

The chain is built from TRBV27 and TRBJ1-1; tentatively, D is TRBD1 (5 bases). The length of the CDR3 is 15 residues. The V end was cut by 3 bases, the J end by 0 bases, with 11 bases between. The V gene's germline CDR1 is MNHEY and CDR2 SMNVEV (reference sequence). CDR3 nucleotide sequence: TGTGCCAGCAGTTTTGGGGCAAGTTTGAACACTGAAGCTTTCTTT. It codes for CASSFGASLNTEAFF.

This clonotype was observed a handful of times. V and J are TRBV21-1 and TRBJ1-2; the table's D call of TRBD1 was not tested on the DNA. TRBV21-1 is flagged as a pseudogene. The CDR3 consists of 13 residues. CDR3 residues: CASSKVSGEGYTF. CDR3 coding DNA: TGTGCCAGCAGCAAAGTATCAGGGGAAGGCTACACCTTC.

The sample holds one count of this clonotype. A read error is likely, as this CDR3 ends without the conserved phenylalanine or tryptophan. The chain joins TRBV6-5 to TRBJ2-1, with 9 bases matching TRBD1. The V gene's germline CDR1 is MNHEY and CDR2 SVGAGI. The CDR3 is made up of 14 amino acids. V lost 2 bases, J lost 10 bases, and 6 bases stayed unmatched. The CDR3 sequence is CASSYTDRGFEQFS. The CDR3 bases are TGTGCCAGCAGTTACACGGACAGGGGATTCGAGCAGTTCTCC.

The chain is built from TRBV6-5 and TRBJ2-5; TRBD1 agrees at 8 bases. CDR3 length equals 13 residues. The trim removed 2 bases at V and 5 bases at J, leaving 1 base unmatched. Germline assignment: CDR1 MNHEY and CDR2 SVGAGI. The CDR3 here is CASSYNRGETQYF. The CDR3 DNA is TGTGCCAGCAGTTACAACAGGGGGGAGACCCAGTACTTC.

This clonotype was counted at least ten times. The CDR3 reads CASSQERLTGNTIYF. The CDR3 coding sequence is TGTGCCAGCAGCCAAGAACGGCTGACTGGAAACACCATATATTTT. The rearrangement joins TRBV3-1 to TRBJ1-3, with D unclear. This CDR3 is built from 15 residues. Germline CDR1 is LGHDT and CDR2 is YNNKEL (reference sequence). V was cut by 0 bases and J by 2 bases, with 8 bases left in between.

This clonotype was counted a few times. V gene TRBV7-7 combines with J gene TRBJ2-5, with 7 positions matching TRBD2. V lost 3 bases and J lost 2; bases outside the gene matches: 6. The CDR3 is made up of 15 amino acids. CDR1 and CDR2 (germline): SSHAT, FNYEAQ (reference sequence). CDR3 loop: CASSFLAGWQETQYF. CDR3 DNA sequence: TGTGCCAGCAGCTTCTTAGCGGGCTGGCAAGAGACCCAGTACTTC.

CDR3 coding DNA: TGTGCCAGCAGCTATGGGGGGCGGGATACGCAGTATTTT. Its protein product is CASSYGGRDTQYF. This chain uses TRBV11-3 with TRBJ2-3, with D perhaps assigned TRBD1 or TRBD2 (6 bases each). V lost 4 bases and J 6 bases, leaving 11 bases between the germline ends. Germline lookup yields CDR1 SGHNT and CDR2 YENEEA. This CDR3 has 13 residues.

This clonotype was counted only a few times. V usage is TRBV3-1 and J usage is TRBJ2-6, with D perhaps matching TRBD2 (5 bases). V was trimmed by 4 bases and J by 0 bases, leaving 19 bases between them. The CDR3 runs 19 residues. Germline V gives CDR1 LGHDT, CDR2 YNNKEL (reference sequence). The CDR3 region has the DNA TGTGCCAGCAGCCCCGGGATAGGCCTGTCCCCCTCTGGGGCCAACGTCCTGACTTTC. This translates into CASSPGIGLSPSGANVLTF.

This clonotype appeared many times. The chain carries TRBV4-1 and TRBJ1-1; perhaps TRBD1 as D (5 bases). Between the trimmed V and J ends, which lost 1 base and 1 base, there was a span of 10 bases. This CDR3 has 15 residues. Germline V gene sequence: CDR1 MGHRA, CDR2 YSYEKL. The chain's CDR3 is CASSQVEGQNTEAFF. CDR3 sequence (DNA): TGCGCCAGCAGCCAAGTGGAGGGGCAGAACACTGAAGCTTTCTTT.

The table lists this clonotype with many counts. The rearrangement uses TRBV4-2 and TRBJ2-2; no clear D. This CDR3 contains 12 residues. Germline CDR1 is LGHNA and CDR2 is YNFKEQ. V dropped 0 bases and J dropped 13 bases, with 9 bases sitting between them. This chain's CDR3 is CASSQDGLVLFF. For the CDR3, the DNA is TGTGCCAGCAGCCAAGATGGCCTTGTGCTGTTTTTT.

This clonotype was seen a handful of times. The genes are TRBV2 and TRBJ1-2; no clear D gene. V dropped 6 bases and J dropped 0 bases, with 11 bases sitting between them. This CDR3 contains 14 residues. Germline CDR1 reads SNHLY; CDR2 reads FYNNEI. The CDR3 coding sequence is TGTGCCAGCAGCGTGACTATTTCTAACTATGGCTACACCTTC. Translation: CASSVTISNYGYTF. Using reference TRBV2 and TRBJ1-2 for the parts outside the CDR3, the full variable domain is EPEVTQTPSHQVTQMGQEVILRCVPISNHLYFYWYRQILGQKVEFLVSFYNNEISEKSEIFDDQFSVERPDGSNFTLKIRSTKLEDSAMYFCASSVTISNYGYTFGSGTRLTVV.

This clonotype has only a few counts. The rearrangement links TRBV7-3 to TRBJ1-1; D is undetermined. V lost 5 bases, J lost 0 bases, and 13 bases lay in between. This CDR3 has 15 amino acids. Germline values: CDR1 SGHTA, CDR2 FQGTGA. The DNA of the CDR3 is TGTGCCAGCAGCCCGAGCCCAGGCATGAACACTGAAGCTTTCTTT. Its protein is CASSPSPGMNTEAFF.